This T cell receptor beta chain derives from a study of beta chain features in type 1 diabetes. Comments on this clone: The antigen is not known.

Study-level results: Possibly, sequencing cDNA over-represented cells that had high TCR expression levels. Moderately but significantly shorter TCRB CDR3s were found in Type 1 diabetes patients in all four CD4+ subsets. VDJ junctions from type 1 diabetes patients carried fewer insertions and larger deletions.

Every isolated RNA sample was fully reverse transcribed, so sequencing captured expressed TCRB transcripts. Naive, central memory and regulatory T cell samples averaged around 3.9 million immunoSEQ reads each. TCRdb's copy holds only in-frame clones and misses some; the assay was immunoSEQ multiplex PCR. The data contain a few hundred thousand clones, around an eighth of them singletons. A sort by CD45RO/CCR7/CD25/CD127/CD95/CD27 yielded CD4+ naive, central memory, regulatory and stem cell-like memory cells. V gave up 10 bases and J gave up 4 bases, with 22 bases separating them. The germline gives CDR1 LNHDA, CDR2 SQIVND (reference sequence). CDR3 size: 15 residues.

The sequenced material came from naive CD4+ T cells from blood. The chain carries TRBV19 and TRBJ1-1; D not resolved. The receptor was derived from a woman between 18 and 29 years old with type 1 diabetes. The CDR3 sequence is CATRSPGMASTEAFF. CDR3 in DNA: TGTGCCACCCGCTCCCCGGGGATGGCAAGCACTGAAGCTTTCTTT.